These T cell receptor beta chains were read from a single sample in a study of T cell responses to AZD1222 COVID-19 vaccine. TCRdb keeps only in-frame clones here, not all; method: immunoSEQ multiplex PCR. The sample carries about 60,000 clones, 75% to 95% recorded once. Sequencing used peripheral blood, obtained 28 days after the second dose of the MenACWY control vaccine. The receptors were gathered from an adult who received the MenACWY meningococcal vaccine as a control. Each CDR3 is given with its conserved first and last residue. D genes are given only for firm matches. Clone size is not always given. Where it is, it says once, few, many or a class for expanded clones.

V gene,D gene,J gene,clone size,CDR3 DNA,CDR3 protein
TRBV7-3,TRBD2,TRBJ2-1,.,TGTGCCAGCAGCTTAACGGCTAGCGGGAGAGTCTATGAGCAGTTCTTC,CASSLTASGRVYEQFF
TRBV6-5,.,TRBJ1-1,.,TGTGCCAGCAGTAAGGGGTCCAGGGGCAAGACTGAAGCTTTCTTT,CASSKGSRGKTEAFF
TRBV5-1,TRBD1,TRBJ1-5,.,TGCGCCACAAAACCCGGGACAGGGGATCAGCCCCAGCATTTT,CATKPGTGDQPQHF
TRBV30,.,TRBJ1-3,.,TGTGCCTGGAGTTTCGAGGCTGGAAACACCATATATTTT,CAWSFEAGNTIYF
TRBV12-3/TRBV12-4,.,TRBJ1-1,.,TGTGCCAGCAGTTTAGCGGGGGACACTGAAGCTTTCTTT,CASSLAGDTEAFF
TRBV6-5,.,TRBJ2-2,.,TGTGCCAGCAGCGGCAGAATAACCGGGGAGCTGTTTTTT,CASSGRITGELFF
TRBV4-1,TRBD2,TRBJ2-5,.,TGCGCCAGCAGCCAAGTTGAGAGGGGAGGGGAAGAGACCCAGTACTTC,CASSQVERGGEETQYF
TRBV5-8,TRBD1,TRBJ2-7,.,TGTGCCAGCAGCCGTTCGGGACAGGAAGTCTGGCGGGAGCAGTACTTC,CASSRSGQEVWREQYF
TRBV6-2/TRBV6-3,.,TRBJ2-1,once,.,CASSWGGGAVF
TRBV10-3,TRBD2,TRBJ2-2,.,TGTGCCATCAGCGCAGGACTAGCGGGAGTGGGTACCGGGGAGCTGTTTTTT,CAISAGLAGVGTGELFF
TRBV27,.,TRBJ1-5,.,TGTGCCAGCAGTTTATCGGGCAGGGTAGATCAGCCCCAGCATTTT,CASSLSGRVDQPQHF
TRBV25-1,TRBD1,TRBJ1-6,.,TGTGCCTGCAGGGGGTATAATTCACCCCTCCACTTT,CACRGYNSPLHF
TRBV28,.,TRBJ2-7,once,TGTGCCAGCAGCGCGTTAGAGGACCTCTACGAGCAGTACTTC,CASSALEDLYEQYF
TRBV6-7,.,TRBJ2-7,.,TGTGCCAGCACCTACTCGGGCAGTGACAGCTACGAGCAGTACTTC,CASTYSGSDSYEQYF
TRBV27,TRBD2,TRBJ2-5,few,TGTGCCAGCAGTTTAAGGTCTAGCGGGAGTTTAGAGACCCAGTACTTC,CASSLRSSGSLETQYF
TRBV27,.,TRBJ1-1,.,TGTGCCAGCAGTTTAACAGTGAACACTGAAGCTTTCTTT,CASSLTVNTEAFF
TRBV6-5,TRBD2,TRBJ2-4,once,TGTGCCAGCTCGCTGGGGACTACTCAAAACATTCAGTACTTC,CASSLGTTQNIQYF
TRBV5-1,TRBD1,TRBJ2-5,.,TGCGCCAGCAGTTGGGACAGACAAGAGACCCAGTACTTC,CASSWDRQETQYF
TRBV6-2/TRBV6-3,TRBD1,TRBJ1-1,.,TGTGCCAGCAGTTACGGGACAGAGTCCACTGAAGCTTTCTTT,CASSYGTESTEAFF
TRBV30,.,TRBJ2-2,.,TGTGCCTGGAGTGAGGTCACAGGCACCGGGGAGCTGTTTTTT,CAWSEVTGTGELFF
TRBV30,TRBD1,TRBJ1-2,.,TGTGCCTGGGTTGACACAGGGGGCGGTTCGCGAGGCTACACCTTC,CAWVDTGGGSRGYTF
TRBV6-5,.,TRBJ2-3,medium-sized,TGTGCCAGCAGTTACTTTCAGGGGCCGCAGTATTTT,CASSYFQGPQYF
TRBV9,.,TRBJ2-7,once,TGTGCCAGCAGCGACCTGGCCGGGGGCCCCAAGCAGTACTTC,CASSDLAGGPKQYF
TRBV12-3/TRBV12-4,.,TRBJ2-5,.,TGTGCCAGCAGCCCTAGGTTCGTGGAGACCCAGTACTTC,CASSPRFVETQYF
TRBV5-5,.,TRBJ1-2,.,TGTGCCAGCAGCCTGGACTCCTTGATACTTGGGACTGGCTACACCTTC,CASSLDSLILGTGYTF
TRBV9,.,TRBJ2-5,.,TGTGCCAGCAGCGTACAGGGTATATCAGAGACCCAGTACTTC,CASSVQGISETQYF
TRBV27,.,TRBJ2-1,few,TGTGCCAGCAGATCGACAGGCCTGTATCTAAATGAGCAGTTCTTC,CASRSTGLYLNEQFF
TRBV10-2,.,TRBJ2-4,.,TGCGCCAGCAGTGAGGCAGGCTTCAAAAACATTCAGTACTTC,CASSEAGFKNIQYF